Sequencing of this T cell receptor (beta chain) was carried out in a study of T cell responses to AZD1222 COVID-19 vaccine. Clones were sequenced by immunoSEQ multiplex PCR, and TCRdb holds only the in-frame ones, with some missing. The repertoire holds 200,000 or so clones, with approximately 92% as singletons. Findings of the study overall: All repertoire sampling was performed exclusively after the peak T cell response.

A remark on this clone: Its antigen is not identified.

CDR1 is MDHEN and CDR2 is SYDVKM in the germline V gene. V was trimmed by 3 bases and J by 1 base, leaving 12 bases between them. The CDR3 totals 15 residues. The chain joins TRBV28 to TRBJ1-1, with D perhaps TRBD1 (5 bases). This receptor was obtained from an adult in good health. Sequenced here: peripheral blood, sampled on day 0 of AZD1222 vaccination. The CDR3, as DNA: TGTGCCAGCAGTTTTAGTTTGGGGGGGAACACTGAAGCTTTCTTT. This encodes CASSFSLGGNTEAFF.